The 14 T cell receptor beta chains below come from one sample, sequenced in a study of T cell responses to AZD1222 COVID-19 vaccine. Sequenced by immunoSEQ multiplex PCR; TCRdb stores in-frame clones only, minus some. Here the sample spans more than 250,000 clones, 85% to 95% being singletons. Sequenced material: peripheral blood, taken on day 0 of AZD1222 vaccination. The receptor source for this set is an adult in good health.

This chain uses TRBV27 with TRBJ2-2; 9 bases agree with TRBD2. The CDR3 is 16 residues long. The junction had 5 bases not matched to a gene; V was cut back by 1 base and J by 5 bases. Germline CDR1 reads MNHEY; CDR2 reads SMNVEV (reference sequence). The CDR3 loop is CASSLYTAGGTGELFF. The CDR3, as DNA: TGTGCCAGCAGTTTATACACAGCGGGAGGAACCGGGGAGCTGTTTTTT.

This rearrangement joins TRBV19 to TRBJ2-1; D is undetermined. The CDR3 is 13 residues long. Trimming shortened V by 7 bases and J by 7 bases, and 14 bases separated the two germline ends. Germline V gene data show CDR1 as LNHDA and CDR2 as SQIVND (reference sequence). The CDR3 sequence: CASKKAPLNEQFF. CDR3 DNA: TGTGCCAGTAAAAAGGCTCCTTTGAATGAGCAGTTCTTC.

This clone was found once. One end of the junction fails to match germline, which may point to a read error. The chain employs TRBV4-2 and TRBJ2-5; 11 nucleotides match TRBD2. There are 13 residues in the CDR3. Germline CDR1 and CDR2: LGHNA and YNFKEQ. CDR3 sequence: CASSQDGTSGVHF. Here the CDR3 DNA reads TGTGCCAGCAGCCAAGACGGGACTAGCGGCGTACACTTC.

This chain joins TRBV15 and TRBJ2-3; TRBD1 matches at 7 bases. Trimming at V came to 6 bases and at J to 3 bases, leaving 6 bases not matched to a gene. The CDR3 contains 14 residues. Per germline, CDR1 LNHNV and CDR2 YYDKDF (reference sequence). The CDR3 region is CATRPTGKTDTQYF. The CDR3 DNA reads TGTGCCACCAGGCCGACAGGGAAAACAGATACGCAGTATTTT.

This clone came up once. The gene calls are TRBV28 and TRBJ1-2, with TRBD1 matching 7 bases. Germline-derived CDR1 and CDR2 are MDHEN and SYDVKM. After removal of 4 bases from V and 3 bases from J, the junction contained 14 bases not matched to a gene. This CDR3 has 17 residues. CDR3 coding DNA: TGTGCCAGCAGTTCATGGGGGAGGCAGGGGGAGGACTATGGCTACACCTTC. Residues: CASSSWGRQGEDYGYTF.

This rearrangement joins TRBV18 to TRBJ1-1; TRBD1 matches 8 bases. The CDR3 has 17 residues. Germline V lookup: CDR1 KGHSH, CDR2 LQKENI. V shed 1 base, J shed 0 bases, and the junction held 7 bases outside the gene matches. CDR3 DNA: TGTGCCAGCTCACCACGGGACAGGTTAATCATGAACACTGAAGCTTTCTTT. Residues: CASSPRDRLIMNTEAFF. The complete variable domain, with remaining parts taken from reference TRBV18 and TRBJ1-1, reads NAGVMQNPRHLVRRRGQEARLRCSPMKGHSHVYWYRQLPEEGLKFMVYLQKENIIDESGMPKERFSAEFPKEGPSILRIQQVVRGDSAAYFCASSPRDRLIMNTEAFFGQGTRLTVV.

The CDR3: CASSQALAGGTYEQYF. The CDR3 DNA reads TGCGCCAGCAGCCAAGCTTTAGCAGGGGGGACCTACGAGCAGTACTTC. The chain uses TRBV4-3 and TRBJ2-7; possible D gene TRBD1, 7 bases. Trimming took off 1 base at V and 2 bases at J, with 15 bases between the two ends. Germline V lookup: CDR1 LGHNA, CDR2 YSLEER. CDR3 size: 16 residues.

The V gene is TRBV5-1, the J gene TRBJ1-2, with a weak D call TRBD1 (5 bases). The CDR3 has 15 residues. Germline-derived CDR1 and CDR2 are SGHRS and YFSETQ. Trimming took 0 bases from V and 3 from J, leaving 12 bases between them. The CDR3 is CASSLAGRGHYGYTF. CDR3 DNA sequence: TGCGCCAGCAGCTTGGCCGGGAGGGGCCACTATGGCTACACCTTC.

V usage is TRBV5-5 and J usage is TRBJ2-2; TRBD1 aligns across 9 bases. The V and J ends lost 3 bases and 5 bases, in that order; junction bases with no gene match: 2. From germline, CDR1 is SGHKS and CDR2 YYEKEE (reference sequence). This CDR3 has 14 amino acids. The DNA for the CDR3 is TGTGCCAGCAGCTGGGACAGGGTAACCGGGGAGCTGTTTTTT. Its protein is CASSWDRVTGELFF.

The V and J genes are TRBV12-3 or TRBV12-4 and TRBJ2-7; D perhaps matches TRBD1 (5 bases). Between the trimmed V and J ends, which lost 6 bases and 3 bases, there was a span of 12 bases. The CDR3 is 13 residues long. The CDR3 DNA follows: TGTGCCAGCAGCACCGCAGGGAACTACGAGCAGTACTTC. Translated, it gives CASSTAGNYEQYF.

The chain carries TRBV7-9 and TRBJ1-4; D is unresolved. Trimming cost V 0 bases and J 6 bases, with 14 bases left between them. The length of the CDR3 is 16 residues. Germline-derived CDR1 and CDR2 are SEHNR and FQNEAQ (reference sequence). In DNA, the CDR3 is TGTGCCAGCAGCTTAGCGTATTCCAGACAAGATGAAAAACTGTTTTTT. Translation gives CASSLAYSRQDEKLFF.

This clone was counted once. The chain recombines TRBV4-2 with TRBJ2-5; 12 positions match TRBD2. Germline V gene lookup returns CDR1 LGHNA and CDR2 YNFKEQ. Trimming at V came to 3 bases and at J to 2 bases, leaving 4 bases not matched to a gene. The CDR3 runs 16 residues. Written as DNA, the CDR3 is TGTGCCAGCAGCCATGGGCTAGCGGGAGGGCAAGAGACCCAGTACTTC. Residues: CASSHGLAGGQETQYF.

This rearrangement joins TRBV21-1 to TRBJ2-1; the DNA was not compared with TRBD2, the D call given in the table. TRBV21-1 is tagged as a pseudogene. The CDR3 totals 16 residues. CDR3 protein: CASAPGDYGSINEQFF. DNA of the CDR3: TGTGCCAGCGCCCCGGGAGATTACGGATCAATCAATGAGCAGTTCTTC.

The chain recombines TRBV11-2 with TRBJ2-3; D call uncertain. Germline CDR1 and CDR2: SGHAT and FQNNGV. V was clipped by 3 bases and J by 1 base, with 8 bases between them. The CDR3 has 14 amino acids. CDR3 protein: CASSFSSRTDTQYF. The CDR3 DNA sequence: TGTGCCAGCAGCTTTTCCAGTCGCACAGATACGCAGTATTTT.